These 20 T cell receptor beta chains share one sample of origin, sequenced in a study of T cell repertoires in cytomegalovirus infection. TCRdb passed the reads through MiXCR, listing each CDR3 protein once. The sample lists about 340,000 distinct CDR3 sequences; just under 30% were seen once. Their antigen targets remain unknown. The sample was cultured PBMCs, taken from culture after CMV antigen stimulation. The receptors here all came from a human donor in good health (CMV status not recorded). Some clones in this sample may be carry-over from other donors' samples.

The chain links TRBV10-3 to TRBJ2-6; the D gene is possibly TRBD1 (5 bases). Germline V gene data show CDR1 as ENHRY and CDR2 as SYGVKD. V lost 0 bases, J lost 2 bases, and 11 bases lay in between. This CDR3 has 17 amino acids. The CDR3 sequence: CAISESQGSTGANVLTF. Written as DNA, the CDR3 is TGTGCCATCAGTGAGTCGCAGGGTTCTACTGGGGCCAACGTCCTGACTTTC.

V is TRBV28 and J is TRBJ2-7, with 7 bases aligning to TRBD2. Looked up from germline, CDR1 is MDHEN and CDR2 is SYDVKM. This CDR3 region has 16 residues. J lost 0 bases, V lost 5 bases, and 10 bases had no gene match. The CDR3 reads CASSPAGLADSYEQYF. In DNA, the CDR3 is TGTGCCAGCAGTCCTGCTGGTCTAGCGGACTCCTACGAGCAGTACTTC.

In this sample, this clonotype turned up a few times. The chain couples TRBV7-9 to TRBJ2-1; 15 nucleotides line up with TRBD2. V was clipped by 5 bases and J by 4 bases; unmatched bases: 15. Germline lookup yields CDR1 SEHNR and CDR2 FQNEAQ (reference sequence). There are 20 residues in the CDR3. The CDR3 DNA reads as TGTGCCAGCAGCGGGTGGACTAGCGGGGGGGCCCGAGGATCTTACAATGAGCAGTTCTTC. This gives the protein CASSGWTSGGARGSYNEQFF.

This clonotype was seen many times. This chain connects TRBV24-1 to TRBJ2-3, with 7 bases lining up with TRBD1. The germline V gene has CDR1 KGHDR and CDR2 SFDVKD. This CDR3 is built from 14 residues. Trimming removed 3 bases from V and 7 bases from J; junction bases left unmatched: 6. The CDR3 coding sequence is TGTGCCACCAGTGATCAAAACAGGGGATATACGCAGTATTTT. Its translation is CATSDQNRGYTQYF.

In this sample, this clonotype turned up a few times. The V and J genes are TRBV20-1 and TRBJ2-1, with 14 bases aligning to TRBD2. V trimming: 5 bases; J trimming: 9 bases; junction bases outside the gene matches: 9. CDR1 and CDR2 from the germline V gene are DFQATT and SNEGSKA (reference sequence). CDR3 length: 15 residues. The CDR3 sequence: CSACRGTSGSCEQFF. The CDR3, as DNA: TGCAGTGCTTGTCGCGGGACTAGCGGGAGTTGTGAGCAGTTCTTC.

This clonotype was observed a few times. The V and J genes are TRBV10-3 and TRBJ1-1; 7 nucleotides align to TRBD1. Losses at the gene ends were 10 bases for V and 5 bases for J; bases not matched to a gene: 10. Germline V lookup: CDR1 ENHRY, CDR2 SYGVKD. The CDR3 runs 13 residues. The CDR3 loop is CATRGTDGTEAFF. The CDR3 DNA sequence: TGTGCCACCCGGGGGACAGATGGGACTGAAGCTTTCTTT.

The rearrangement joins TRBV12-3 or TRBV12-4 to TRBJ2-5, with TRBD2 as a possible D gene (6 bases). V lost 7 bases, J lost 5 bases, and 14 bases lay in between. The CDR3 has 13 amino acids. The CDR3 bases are TGTGCCAGCATCACTGGAGGGTCGGAGACCCAGTACTTC. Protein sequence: CASITGGSETQYF.

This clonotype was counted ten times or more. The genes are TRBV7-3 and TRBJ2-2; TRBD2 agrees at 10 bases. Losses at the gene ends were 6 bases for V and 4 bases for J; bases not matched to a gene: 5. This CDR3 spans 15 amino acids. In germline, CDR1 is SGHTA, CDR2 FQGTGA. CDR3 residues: CASRPTSGPTGELFF. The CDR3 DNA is TGTGCCAGCAGACCGACTAGCGGGCCCACCGGGGAGCTGTTTTTT.

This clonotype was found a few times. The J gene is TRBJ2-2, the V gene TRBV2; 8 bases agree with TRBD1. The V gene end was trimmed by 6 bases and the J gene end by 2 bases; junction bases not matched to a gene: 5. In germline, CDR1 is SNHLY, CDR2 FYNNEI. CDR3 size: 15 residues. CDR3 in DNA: TGTGCCAGCAGAACAGGGGGAATTAACACCGGGGAGCTGTTTTTT. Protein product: CASRTGGINTGELFF. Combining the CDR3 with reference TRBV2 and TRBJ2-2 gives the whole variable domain EPEVTQTPSHQVTQMGQEVILRCVPISNHLYFYWYRQILGQKVEFLVSFYNNEISEKSEIFDDQFSVERPDGSNFTLKIRSTKLEDSAMYFCASRTGGINTGELFFGEGSRLTVL.

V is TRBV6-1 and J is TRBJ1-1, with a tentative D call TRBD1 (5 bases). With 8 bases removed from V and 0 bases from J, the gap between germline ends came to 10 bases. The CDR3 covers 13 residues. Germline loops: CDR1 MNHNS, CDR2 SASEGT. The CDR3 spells CASQGRMNTEAFF. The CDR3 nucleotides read TGTGCCAGCCAGGGACGGATGAACACTGAAGCTTTCTTT.

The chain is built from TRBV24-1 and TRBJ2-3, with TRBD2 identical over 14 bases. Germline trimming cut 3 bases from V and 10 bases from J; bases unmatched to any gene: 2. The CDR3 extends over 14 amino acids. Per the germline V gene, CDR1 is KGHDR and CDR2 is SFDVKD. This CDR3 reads CATSDVTSGGAQYF. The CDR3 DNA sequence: TGTGCCACCAGTGATGTGACTAGCGGGGGGGCGCAGTATTTT.

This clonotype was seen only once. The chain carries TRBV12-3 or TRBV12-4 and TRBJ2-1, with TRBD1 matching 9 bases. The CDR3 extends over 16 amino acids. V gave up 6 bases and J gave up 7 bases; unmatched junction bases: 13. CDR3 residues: CASRERTGGLGNEQFF. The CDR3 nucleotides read TGTGCCAGCAGAGAGAGAACAGGGGGCTTGGGAAATGAGCAGTTCTTC.

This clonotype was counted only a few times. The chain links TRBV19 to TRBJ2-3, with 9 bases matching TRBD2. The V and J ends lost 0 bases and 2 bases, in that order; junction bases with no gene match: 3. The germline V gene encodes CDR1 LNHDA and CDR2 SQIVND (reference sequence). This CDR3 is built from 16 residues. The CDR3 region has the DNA TGTGCCAGTAGTATAGATCTAGCGGGGTTCACAGATACGCAGTATTTT. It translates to CASSIDLAGFTDTQYF. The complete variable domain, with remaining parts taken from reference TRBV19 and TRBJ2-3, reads DGGITQSPKYLFRKEGQNVTLSCEQNLNHDAMYWYRQDPGQGLRLIYYSQIVNDFQKGDIAEGYSVSREKKESFPLTVTSAQKNPTAFYLCASSIDLAGFTDTQYFGPGTRLTVL.

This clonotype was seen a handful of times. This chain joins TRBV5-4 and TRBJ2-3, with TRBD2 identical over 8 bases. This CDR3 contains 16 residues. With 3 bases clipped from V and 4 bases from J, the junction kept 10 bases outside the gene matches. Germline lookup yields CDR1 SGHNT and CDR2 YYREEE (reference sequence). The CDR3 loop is CASSSVAGRHSDTQYF. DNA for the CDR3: TGTGCCAGCAGCTCAGTAGCGGGACGACATTCAGATACGCAGTATTTT.

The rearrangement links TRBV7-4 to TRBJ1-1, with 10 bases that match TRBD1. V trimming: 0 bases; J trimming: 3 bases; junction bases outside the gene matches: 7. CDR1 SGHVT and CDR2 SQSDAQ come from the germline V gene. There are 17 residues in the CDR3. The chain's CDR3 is CASSLARPGQGYTEAFF. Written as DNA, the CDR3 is TGTGCCAGCAGCTTAGCCCGGCCGGGACAGGGGTACACTGAAGCTTTCTTT. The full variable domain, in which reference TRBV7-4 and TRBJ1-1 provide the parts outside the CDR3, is GAGVSQSPRYKVAKRGRDVALRCDSISGHVTLYWYRQTLGQGSEVLTYSQSDAQRDKSGRPSGRFSAERPERSVSTLKIQRTEQGDSAVYLCASSLARPGQGYTEAFFGQGTRLTVV.

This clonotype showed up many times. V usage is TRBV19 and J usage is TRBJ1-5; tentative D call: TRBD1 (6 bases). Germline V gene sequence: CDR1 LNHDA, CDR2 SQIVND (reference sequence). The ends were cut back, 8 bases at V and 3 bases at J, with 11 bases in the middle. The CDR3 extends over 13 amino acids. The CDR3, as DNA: TGTGCCAGTGAGACAGGTGCCAATCAGCCCCAGCATTTT. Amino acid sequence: CASETGANQPQHF. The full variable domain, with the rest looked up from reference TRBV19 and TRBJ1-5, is DGGITQSPKYLFRKEGQNVTLSCEQNLNHDAMYWYRQDPGQGLRLIYYSQIVNDFQKGDIAEGYSVSREKKESFPLTVTSAQKNPTAFYLCASETGANQPQHFGDGTRLSIL.

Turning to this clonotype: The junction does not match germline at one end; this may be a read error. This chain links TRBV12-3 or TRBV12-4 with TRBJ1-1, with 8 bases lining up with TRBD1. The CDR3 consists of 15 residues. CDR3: CASTLYRGVNTEAFF. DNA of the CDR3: TGTGCCAGCACTTTATACAGGGGGGTGAACACTGAAGCTTTCTTT.

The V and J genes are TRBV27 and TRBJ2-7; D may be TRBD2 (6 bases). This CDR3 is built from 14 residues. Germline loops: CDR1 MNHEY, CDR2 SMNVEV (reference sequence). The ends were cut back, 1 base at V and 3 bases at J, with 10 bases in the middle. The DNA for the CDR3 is TGTGCCAGCAGTTTATACGGGAGTCACTACGAGCAGTACTTC. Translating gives CASSLYGSHYEQYF.

CDR3 in DNA: TGTGCCAGCAGCGCACGACAGGGTAAGGCTTTCTTT. It is translated as CASSARQGKAFF. V usage is TRBV7-6 and J usage is TRBJ1-1, with 7 bases matching TRBD1. The V gene end was trimmed by 5 bases and the J gene end by 11 bases; junction bases not matched to a gene: 8. Germline CDR1 is SGHVS and CDR2 is FNYEAQ. This CDR3 comprises 12 residues.

The CDR3 is CATRGQGPADTQYF. The DNA of the CDR3 is TGTGCCACCCGGGGACAGGGGCCCGCAGATACGCAGTATTTT. The rearrangement links TRBV15 to TRBJ2-3; 10 bases match TRBD1. CDR3 length: 14 residues. Looked up from germline, CDR1 is LNHNV and CDR2 is YYDKDF (reference sequence). J gave up 4 bases and V 8 bases, and 6 bases lay outside the gene matches.